Described below is a single T cell receptor (beta chain) sequence and its context. Profiling relied on immunoSEQ multiplex PCR, and the TCRdb table lists in-frame clones only, not all of them. The repertoire includes tens of thousands of clones, 85% of them detected once, and about 12% sits in the top ten. These data belong to a study of blood T cell repertoires in COVID-19. The junction had 2 bases not matched to a gene; V was cut back by 6 bases and J by 2 bases. This CDR3 has 14 amino acids. Germline-derived CDR1 and CDR2 are LNHDA and SQIVND (reference sequence). The TCR sequence derives from a human donor in a cohort sampled during active COVID-19. Sequencing used peripheral blood. V gene TRBV19 combines with J gene TRBJ1-3; 9 bases agree with TRBD1. For the CDR3, the DNA is TGTGCCAGTAGAACAGGGGGCACTGGAAACACCATATATTTT. Amino acids: CASRTGGTGNTIYF. Supplemented by reference TRBV19 and TRBJ1-3, the full variable domain reads DGGITQSPKYLFRKEGQNVTLSCEQNLNHDAMYWYRQDPGQGLRLIYYSQIVNDFQKGDIAEGYSVSREKKESFPLTVTSAQKNPTAFYLCASRTGGTGNTIYFGEGSWLTVV.